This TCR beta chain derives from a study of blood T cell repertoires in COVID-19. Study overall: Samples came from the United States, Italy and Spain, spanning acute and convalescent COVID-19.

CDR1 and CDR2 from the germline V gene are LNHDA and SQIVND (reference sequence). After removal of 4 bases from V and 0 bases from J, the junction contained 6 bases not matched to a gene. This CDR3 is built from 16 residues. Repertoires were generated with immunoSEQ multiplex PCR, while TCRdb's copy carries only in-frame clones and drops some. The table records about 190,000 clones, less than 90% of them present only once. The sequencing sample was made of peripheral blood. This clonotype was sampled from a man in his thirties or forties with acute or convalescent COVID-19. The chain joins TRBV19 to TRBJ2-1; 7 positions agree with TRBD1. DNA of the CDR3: TGTGCCAGTAGTACACGACAGGGTTTCTCCTACAATGAGCAGTTCTTC. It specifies CASSTRQGFSYNEQFF.